This TCR beta chain stems from a study of T cell responses to AZD1222 COVID-19 vaccine. Whole-study results and caveats: It should be noted that donors were predominantly white British and more often female, and clonal diversity was possibly underestimated. Among AZD1222 vaccinees, only five or six were seropositive at baseline. It was only after the peak T cell response that any repertoires were sampled.

The CDR3 is made up of 13 amino acids. Germline lookup yields CDR1 MNHEY and CDR2 SVGAGI. Trimming took 6 bases from V and 6 from J, leaving 15 bases between them. Measured with immunoSEQ multiplex PCR; TCRdb has only the in-frame clones, and not every one. Found here are fewer than 120,000 clones, approximately 85% of them singletons; the top ten hold around 4.6%. Regarding this clone: Its antigen is currently unknown.

This chain connects TRBV6-5 to TRBJ2-7; possibly TRBD1 for D (5 bases). The sequence was collected from an adult in good health. This specimen was peripheral blood, taken on day 0 of AZD1222 vaccination. DNA of the CDR3: TGTGCCAGCAGGGACCCCAGGGTTTCCGAGCAGTACTTC. Amino acid sequence: CASRDPRVSEQYF.